The 7 T cell receptor beta chains reported below all come from one sample, sequenced in a study of cytomegalovirus exposure and HLA in healthy donors. PCR involved 60 Vbeta and 13 Jbeta primers. The method was immunoSEQ multiplex PCR; TCRdb's version includes in-frame clones alone and lacks a portion of them. The sample yields about 140,000 clones, about four fifths seen once. Input material: PBMCs. Receptors originate from a man aged 40-55 years in good health and CMV-seronegative.

The V call is TRBV28, the J call TRBJ1-5; D unresolved. Germline V gene data show CDR1 as MDHEN and CDR2 as SYDVKM. The length of the CDR3 is 16 residues. Between the trimmed V and J ends, which lost 5 bases and 0 bases, there was a span of 14 bases. For the CDR3, the DNA is TGTGCCAGCAGTAAAGCGGTGGGTTATAGCAATCAGCCCCAGCATTTT. Protein sequence: CASSKAVGYSNQPQHF.

The sample holds a few counts of this clone. The chain combines TRBV7-2 with TRBJ2-7, with TRBD1 matching over 7 bases. Looked up from germline, CDR1 is SGHTA and CDR2 is FQGNSA. The V and J ends lost 4 bases and 1 base, in that order; junction bases with no gene match: 4. The CDR3 contains 14 residues. CDR3 region: CASSYRDRSYEQYF. CDR3 bases: TGTGCCAGCAGCTACCGGGACAGATCCTACGAGCAGTACTTC.

This sequence joins TRBV5-1 and TRBJ2-3, with TRBD2 identical over 10 bases. The CDR3 is made up of 15 amino acids. Trimming removed 5 bases from V and 3 bases from J; junction bases left unmatched: 6. The germline V gene has CDR1 SGHRS and CDR2 YFSETQ. CDR3 bases: TGCGCCAGCAGTTCTGGACTAGCGGAGACAGATACGCAGTATTTT. Its protein product is CASSSGLAETDTQYF.

The rearrangement uses TRBV21-1 and TRBJ1-1; whether TRBD1, the table's D call, matches the DNA was not checked. TRBV21-1 is flagged as a pseudogene. The CDR3 is 17 residues long. The CDR3 spells CASSKRDREGGDTEAFF. The CDR3 DNA reads as TGTGCCAGCAGCAAAAGGGACAGGGAGGGAGGGGACACTGAAGCTTTCTTT.

The genes are TRBV9 and TRBJ1-3; D possibly corresponds to TRBD1 (6 bases). Trimming stripped 3 bases from V and 0 bases from J, with 16 bases between. The CDR3 consists of 17 residues. Germline loops: CDR1 SGDLS, CDR2 YYNGEE. CDR3 sequence: CASSAQQGHLSGNTIYF. CDR3 nucleotide sequence: TGTGCCAGCAGCGCTCAACAGGGCCACCTCTCTGGAAACACCATATATTTT.

This chain connects TRBV14 to TRBJ2-7; possibly TRBD2 for D (6 bases). The CDR3 runs to 12 residues. V lost 6 bases and J lost 3, with 9 bases in between. CDR1 and CDR2 from the germline V gene are SGHDN and FVKESK. The CDR3 bases are TGTGCCAGCAGGTCGACTAGCTACGAGCAGTACTTC. Translated: CASRSTSYEQYF.

V usage is TRBV6-1 and J usage is TRBJ1-2; D is unresolved. CDR1 and CDR2 from the germline V gene are MNHNS and SASEGT. Trimming took 8 bases from V and 8 from J, leaving 15 bases between them. The CDR3 covers 12 residues. CDR3 in amino acids: CASWREIGGYTF. For the CDR3, the DNA is TGTGCCAGCTGGAGGGAAATTGGGGGCTACACCTTC.